These 12 T cell receptor beta chains originate from one sample sequenced in a study of cytomegalovirus exposure and HLA in healthy donors. In the PCR, 60 Vbeta and 13 Jbeta primers were used. Method: immunoSEQ multiplex PCR; TCRdb's copy keeps in-frame clones and lacks some. The table shows 90,000 to 100,000 clones, with about 81% occurring only once. The sample taken for sequencing was PBMCs. These receptors were taken from a man aged 35-49 years in good health and CMV-seronegative.

The chain has TRBV7-2 and TRBJ2-7, with D possibly matching TRBD2 (6 bases). Trimming took 5 bases from V and 0 from J, leaving 20 bases between them. This CDR3 spans 17 amino acids. Looked up from germline, CDR1 is SGHTA and CDR2 is FQGNSA. CDR3 nucleotides: TGTGCCAGCAGCCCAGACCGCGGGACGCACAGCTCCTACGAGCAGTACTTC. This gives the protein CASSPDRGTHSSYEQYF.

Concerning this clone: The same CDR3 arises from other DNA sequences in this sample as well. The J gene is TRBJ1-3, the V gene TRBV20-1; D is possibly TRBD1 (5 bases). Between the trimmed V and J ends, which lost 6 bases and 4 bases, there was a span of 7 bases. The V gene's germline CDR1 is DFQATT and CDR2 SNEGSKA (reference sequence). The CDR3 runs 11 residues. The CDR3 DNA is TGCAGTGCCAGACAGGGAAACACCATATATTTT. The encoded protein is CSARQGNTIYF.

V gene TRBV18 combines with J gene TRBJ1-5; unclear D gene. Germline assignment: CDR1 KGHSH and CDR2 LQKENI. V was pared by 2 bases and J by 0 bases, with 5 bases between. CDR3 length equals 14 residues. The CDR3 is CASSPENSNQPQHF. The DNA for the CDR3 is TGTGCCAGCTCACCAGAGAATAGCAATCAGCCCCAGCATTTT.

The genes are TRBV4-3 and TRBJ2-3; D call uncertain. The CDR3 runs to 13 residues. V lost 3 bases to trimming and J lost 4 bases, with 8 bases between them. Germline V gene data show CDR1 as LGHNA and CDR2 as YSLEER. The CDR3 DNA reads as TGCGCCAGCAGCCATCGCCCAGCAGATACGCAGTATTTT. Encoded protein: CASSHRPADTQYF.

This clone was seen a handful of times. The genes are TRBV25-1 and TRBJ1-1; D not certain. The CDR3 runs 13 residues. With 5 bases removed from V and 1 base from J, the gap between germline ends came to 8 bases. Germline V gene data show CDR1 as MGHDK and CDR2 as SYGVNS. The DNA for the CDR3 is TGTGCCAGCAGTTCGAGGGAGAACACTGAAGCTTTCTTT. Translation gives CASSSRENTEAFF.

This chain joins TRBV5-4 and TRBJ2-7, with TRBD1 matching 7 bases. Germline V gene sequence: CDR1 SGHNT, CDR2 YYREEE (reference sequence). The CDR3 extends over 14 amino acids. Trimming took 0 bases from V and 2 from J; bases not matched to a gene: 2. Here the CDR3 reads CASSLDRGAYEQYF. DNA for the CDR3: TGTGCCAGCAGCTTGGACAGGGGAGCCTACGAGCAGTACTTC.

The rearrangement uses TRBV9 and TRBJ2-1, with D possibly TRBD2 on 5 matching bases. The CDR3 covers 13 residues. Per the germline V gene, CDR1 is SGDLS and CDR2 is YYNGEE. V gave up 4 bases and J gave up 7 bases, with 12 bases separating them. The CDR3 nucleotides read TGTGCCAGCAGCCCTTGGTCGGGAAATGAGCAGTTCTTC. The encoded protein is CASSPWSGNEQFF.

J is TRBJ1-5 and V is TRBV2; the D is unclear. The CDR3 is 13 residues long. Germline CDR1 reads SNHLY; CDR2 reads FYNNEI. The V gene lost 4 bases and the J gene lost 6 bases, with 10 bases spanning the gap. The CDR3 DNA reads TGTGCCAGCAGTGTTCTGGGAGGTCAGCCCCAGCATTTT. This gives the protein CASSVLGGQPQHF.

V usage is TRBV27 and J usage is TRBJ2-7, with a weak D call TRBD1 (6 bases). Germline CDR1 and CDR2: MNHEY and SMNVEV (reference sequence). V shed 3 bases and J shed 13 bases, with 22 bases lying between them. CDR3 length: 14 residues. The CDR3 protein is CASSFDIRTEKPYF. As DNA, the CDR3 is TGTGCCAGCAGTTTTGATATTCGGACAGAAAAACCCTACTTC.

This chain links TRBV19 with TRBJ1-6; weak D call: TRBD1 (6 bases). The CDR3 runs to 15 residues. From germline, CDR1 is LNHDA and CDR2 SQIVND (reference sequence). Trimming cost V 5 bases and J 1 base, with 9 bases left between them. The CDR3 spells CASSQDRSYNSPLHF. Here the CDR3 DNA reads TGTGCCAGTAGTCAAGACAGGTCCTATAATTCACCCCTCCACTTT.

For the CDR3, the DNA is TGTGCCAGCAGCTTAAATATTAAGAGGACCCAGTACTTC. Protein product: CASSLNIKRTQYF. The V and J genes are TRBV7-6 and TRBJ2-5; no reliable D call. Germline V gene sequence: CDR1 SGHVS, CDR2 FNYEAQ. Between the trimmed V and J ends, which lost 2 bases and 7 bases, there was a span of 11 bases. CDR3 length: 13 amino acids.

The chain couples TRBV5-1 to TRBJ2-1; the D gene is possibly TRBD1 (6 bases). Germline V gene data show CDR1 as SGHRS and CDR2 as YFSETQ. The CDR3 extends over 15 amino acids. The ends were cut back, 1 base at V and 6 bases at J, with 14 bases in the middle. The CDR3 nucleotides are TGCGCCAGCAGCTTGTTACAGGGTGTTCGCAATGAGCAGTTCTTC. Its translation is CASSLLQGVRNEQFF.